The 30 T cell receptor beta chains given below trace back to one sample, sequenced in a study of blood T cell repertoires in COVID-19. Libraries were prepared by immunoSEQ multiplex PCR; TCRdb keeps only in-frame clonotypes and omits some of them. The repertoire holds about 160,000 clones, with roughly 91% as singletons. Specimen: peripheral blood. The source is a woman aged 45-59 years with acute or convalescent COVID-19.

The CDR3 here is CASSLASRDRDNNEQFF. CDR3 DNA: TGTGCCAGCAGCTTAGCTTCCCGGGACAGAGATAACAATGAGCAGTTCTTC. The V gene is TRBV7-6, the J gene TRBJ2-1; 7 bases are a match to TRBD1. The V gene end was trimmed by 0 bases and the J gene end by 5 bases; junction bases not matched to a gene: 10. CDR3 length equals 17 residues. CDR1 is SGHVS and CDR2 is FNYEAQ in the germline V gene.

The CDR3 sequence is CASSRGPGQTNTGELFF. The CDR3 coding sequence is TGTGCCAGCAGTAGGGGGCCGGGACAGACTAACACCGGGGAGCTGTTTTTT. The genes are TRBV27 and TRBJ2-2; 7 nucleotides agree with TRBD1. CDR3 length: 17 amino acids. The V and J ends lost 5 bases and 2 bases, in that order; junction bases with no gene match: 11. Looked up from germline, CDR1 is MNHEY and CDR2 is SMNVEV (reference sequence).

The genes are TRBV12-3 or TRBV12-4 and TRBJ1-2, with D uncertain. The CDR3 is 11 residues long. The V gene lost 2 bases and the J gene lost 12 bases, with 10 bases spanning the gap. The CDR3: CASSLQDRHTF. CDR3 bases: TGTGCCAGCAGTTTACAGGATCGTCACACCTTC.

V gene TRBV28 combines with J gene TRBJ2-1; D remains unclear. The germline gives CDR1 MDHEN, CDR2 SYDVKM. V was trimmed by 3 bases and J by 6 bases, leaving 21 bases between them. This CDR3 contains 17 residues. CDR3 sequence: CASSFDLVAPDSNEQFF. CDR3 in DNA: TGTGCCAGCAGTTTCGACCTAGTGGCGCCAGACTCCAATGAGCAGTTCTTC.

This clone has a single count. This chain joins TRBV5-4 and TRBJ1-2; possibly TRBD1 for D (6 bases). CDR1 SGHNT and CDR2 YYREEE come from the germline V gene (reference sequence). The CDR3 is 15 residues long. V was clipped by 4 bases and J by 6 bases, with 19 bases between them. CDR3 nucleotides: TGTGCCAGCAGCCCCCAGGGGTCCGTCGGGGATGGCTACACCTTC. As protein: CASSPQGSVGDGYTF.

This clone appeared a single time. The chain has TRBV6-5 and TRBJ2-1, with a tentative D call TRBD2 (6 bases). The germline CDR1 and CDR2 sequences are MNHEY and SVGAGI. The ends were cut back, 4 bases at V and 5 bases at J, with 18 bases in the middle. CDR3 length: 16 amino acids. The CDR3 sequence is CASSSAISGINNEQFF. As DNA, the CDR3 is TGTGCCAGCAGTTCCGCCATTAGCGGAATTAACAATGAGCAGTTCTTC.

This chain links TRBV2 with TRBJ1-4, with 7 bases fitting TRBD1. The germline gives CDR1 SNHLY, CDR2 FYNNEI. The CDR3 loop spans 13 amino acids. V was clipped by 8 bases and J by 3 bases; unmatched bases: 3. The CDR3 spells CASLTGPNEKLFF. For the CDR3, the DNA is TGTGCCAGCCTGACAGGGCCTAATGAAAAACTGTTTTTT.

The rearrangement links TRBV6-2 or TRBV6-3 to TRBJ2-4; the match to TRBD1 covers 7 bases. Germline CDR1 reads MNHEY; CDR2 reads SVGEGT. Germline trimming cut 5 bases from V and 1 base from J; bases unmatched to any gene: 17. The CDR3 consists of 19 residues. The CDR3 sequence is CASSKEQGTAHFAKNIQYF. The CDR3 nucleotides are TGTGCCAGCAGTAAGGAACAGGGGACCGCTCATTTTGCCAAAAACATTCAGTACTTC.

The V call is TRBV6-4, the J call TRBJ1-1; 9 nucleotides match TRBD1. The CDR3 is made up of 18 amino acids. In germline, CDR1 is MRHNA, CDR2 SNTAGT. V shed 4 bases and J 1 base; nucleotides not matched to a gene: 13. The CDR3 nucleotides are TGTGCCAGCAGTGTCCGTCCCGGGACAGGGAGAGGGAACACTGAAGCTTTCTTT. This sequence encodes CASSVRPGTGRGNTEAFF.

The count of this clone is one. The rearrangement joins TRBV7-2 to TRBJ1-5; possible D gene TRBD1, 5 bases. This CDR3 comprises 14 residues. Germline V CDR1 and CDR2: SGHTA, FQGNSA. Trimming took 3 bases from V and 3 from J, leaving 9 bases between them. This CDR3 reads CASSFGGVNQPQHF. The CDR3 bases are TGTGCCAGCAGCTTTGGGGGGGTCAATCAGCCCCAGCATTTT.

The genes are TRBV7-8 and TRBJ2-7; 9 bases line up with TRBD2. The germline CDR1 and CDR2 sequences are SGHVS and FQNEAQ. CDR3 size: 16 residues. The trim removed 2 bases at V and 4 bases at J, leaving 9 bases unmatched. The CDR3, as DNA: TGTGCCAGCAGCTTAAGCCCGGGACTAGCTTCATACGAGCAGTACTTC. The encoded protein is CASSLSPGLASYEQYF.

The chain recombines TRBV6-2 or TRBV6-3 with TRBJ2-7; D is unresolved. V was cut by 5 bases and J by 5 bases, with 7 bases left in between. The germline CDR1 and CDR2 sequences are MNHEY and SVGEGT. The CDR3 loop spans 11 amino acids. The CDR3 sequence is CASSRSDEQYF. The CDR3 DNA reads TGTGCCAGCAGTCGGTCGGACGAGCAGTACTTC.

The rearrangement uses TRBV5-6 and TRBJ1-6, with a weak D call TRBD1 (6 bases). The length of the CDR3 is 15 residues. Per germline, CDR1 SGHDT and CDR2 YYEEEE. Trimming removed 4 bases at V and 9 bases at J, with 17 bases between. The CDR3 nucleotides read TGTGCCAGCAGCCCGGGGCGGGAGGGGGGTTCACCCCTCCACTTT. As protein: CASSPGREGGSPLHF.

The chain recombines TRBV29-1 with TRBJ1-1; the D is unclear. Germline V gene lookup returns CDR1 SQVTM and CDR2 ANQGSEA. V was shortened by 7 bases and J by 6 bases, with 15 bases between the two germline ends. The CDR3 is made up of 12 amino acids. The DNA of the CDR3 is TGCAGCGGGGGAGGATACGGGGCTGAAGCTTTCTTT. This translates into CSGGGYGAEAFF.

CDR3 DNA: TGTGCCAGCAGTTGGCCCCTCGAGGGACAGGGTAACGAGCAGTACTTC. Residues: CASSWPLEGQGNEQYF. This chain uses TRBV6-6 with TRBJ2-7, with 9 bases fitting TRBD1. The V and J ends lost 4 bases and 5 bases, in that order; junction bases with no gene match: 12. Germline CDR1 MNHNY, CDR2 SVGAGI (reference sequence). This CDR3 is built from 16 residues.

The V and J genes are TRBV29-1 and TRBJ1-2; D is unclear. Per germline, CDR1 SQVTM and CDR2 ANQGSEA. The V and J ends lost 8 bases and 0 bases respectively, with 13 bases between them. CDR3 length: 13 residues. CDR3 sequence: CSFWEGANYGYTF. The CDR3 DNA reads as TGCAGCTTCTGGGAGGGAGCTAACTATGGCTACACCTTC.

The chain joins TRBV4-1 to TRBJ2-5; 7 bases are shared with TRBD2. V gave up 4 bases and J gave up 5 bases; unmatched junction bases: 7. The CDR3 length is 14 residues. Germline loops: CDR1 MGHRA, CDR2 YSYEKL. In DNA, the CDR3 is TGCGCCAGCAGCCGGTTGACTAGCACCGAGACCCAGTACTTC. This encodes CASSRLTSTETQYF.

CDR3 region: CASSEARTGVGNQPQHF. Here the CDR3 DNA reads TGTGCCAGCAGTGAAGCCCGGACAGGGGTAGGCAATCAGCCCCAGCATTTT. The chain is built from TRBV6-1 and TRBJ1-5; 9 positions agree with TRBD1. Germline loops: CDR1 MNHNS, CDR2 SASEGT. Trimming took 0 bases from V and 2 from J; bases not matched to a gene: 5. This CDR3 comprises 17 residues.

This clone has more than one count but fewer than ten. The V gene is TRBV12-5, the J gene TRBJ1-1; 7 nucleotides match TRBD1. Losses at the gene ends were 1 base for V and 5 bases for J; bases not matched to a gene: 4. Looked up from germline, CDR1 is LGHNT and CDR2 is FRNRAP. The CDR3 length is 14 residues. CDR3 amino acids: CASGLEGARTEAFF. CDR3 bases: TGTGCTAGTGGTTTGGAGGGGGCGAGGACTGAAGCTTTCTTT.

This clone was counted between two and nine times. This CDR3 is also generated by other DNA sequences in the sample. This chain joins TRBV7-3 and TRBJ2-7; TRBD1 matches 9 bases. The CDR3 consists of 14 residues. The V gene end was trimmed by 3 bases and the J gene end by 1 base; junction bases not matched to a gene: 1. Germline V CDR1 and CDR2: SGHTA, FQGTGA. CDR3 sequence (DNA): TGTGCCAGCAGCTTGGGGACAGGGTCCTACGAGCAGTACTTC. Amino acids: CASSLGTGSYEQYF. Looking up the rest from reference TRBV7-3 and TRBJ2-7 gives the full variable domain: GAGVSQTPSNKVTEKGKYVELRCDPISGHTALYWYRQSLGQGPEFLIYFQGTGAADDSGLPNDRFFAVRPEGSVSTLKIQRTERGDSAVYLCASSLGTGSYEQYFGPGTRLTVT.

The V call is TRBV5-1, the J call TRBJ2-7, with unresolved D. Trimming cost V 0 bases and J 5 bases, with 3 bases left between them. CDR1 is SGHRS and CDR2 is YFSETQ in the germline V gene. The CDR3 is 11 amino acids. The CDR3 bases are TGCGCCAGCAGCTTGGAGCACGAGCAGTACTTC. It specifies CASSLEHEQYF.

The V call is TRBV10-1, the J call TRBJ2-5; the D is unclear. Trimming cost V 0 bases and J 1 base, with 6 bases left between them. CDR1 is WNHNN and CDR2 is SYGVQD in the germline V gene (reference sequence). The CDR3 loop spans 14 amino acids. CDR3 in amino acids: CASSESRAQETQYF. The CDR3 bases are TGCGCCAGCAGTGAGTCGAGAGCCCAAGAGACCCAGTACTTC.

The CDR3 DNA sequence: TGTGCCAGCAGCCTCAGACAGGGGGCGATTCGGCAGCCCCAGCATTTT. This codes for CASSLRQGAIRQPQHF. The chain joins TRBV3-1 (or the pseudogene TRBV3-2) to TRBJ1-5; 10 bases match TRBD1. The J segment lost 7 bases and the V segment lost 4 bases, leaving 10 bases of the junction unmatched. Germline V gives CDR1 LGHDT, CDR2 YNNKEL (reference sequence). The CDR3 extends over 16 amino acids.

Notes on this clone: This specimen includes other DNA sequences encoding the same CDR3. The rearrangement uses TRBV12-3 or TRBV12-4 and TRBJ2-7; 7 positions match TRBD1. The junction had 0 bases not matched to a gene; V was cut back by 1 base and J by 3 bases. This CDR3 region has 13 residues. Here the CDR3 reads CASSLGTGYEQYF. The CDR3 coding sequence is TGTGCCAGCAGTTTAGGGACAGGCTACGAGCAGTACTTC.

This sequence joins TRBV14 and TRBJ1-1; perhaps TRBD1 as D (5 bases). Trimming left V 0 bases short and J 5 bases short, with 7 bases between. The CDR3 is 13 amino acids. Per the germline V gene, CDR1 is SGHDN and CDR2 is FVKESK. The CDR3 sequence is CASSQEEGTEAFF. CDR3 coding DNA: TGTGCCAGCAGCCAAGAGGAGGGGACTGAAGCTTTCTTT.

V and J are TRBV6-1 and TRBJ1-3; D gene uncertain. There are 15 residues in the CDR3. Germline CDR1 reads MNHNS; CDR2 reads SASEGT. V was shortened by 3 bases and J by 1 base, with 10 bases between the two germline ends. The CDR3 here is CASSETETSGNTIYF. The CDR3 bases are TGTGCCAGCAGTGAGACCGAGACATCTGGAAACACCATATATTTT.

This clone occurred once. The V call is TRBV10-2, the J call TRBJ1-3; a weak D match, TRBD1 (6 bases). The V end lost 6 bases, the J end lost 0 bases, and 18 bases lay between the germline ends. Germline V gene lookup returns CDR1 WSHSY and CDR2 SAAADI. The CDR3 loop spans 17 amino acids. CDR3 sequence: CASRSFGGPGSGNTIYF. CDR3 nucleotides: TGCGCCAGCAGATCGTTCGGGGGGCCTGGCTCTGGAAACACCATATATTTT.

V usage is TRBV7-9 and J usage is TRBJ1-2; tentatively, D is TRBD1 (5 bases). The CDR3 extends over 15 amino acids. V was clipped by 5 bases and J by 2 bases, with 15 bases between them. CDR1 is SEHNR, CDR2 FQNEAQ, per germline (reference sequence). This chain's CDR3 is CASSASGAVNYGYTF. As DNA, the CDR3 is TGTGCCAGCAGCGCATCTGGGGCAGTCAACTATGGCTACACCTTC.

The chain employs TRBV11-2 and TRBJ2-5, with D unresolved. The CDR3 sequence is 13 residues long. The germline CDR1 and CDR2 sequences are SGHAT and FQNNGV. The V gene lost 5 bases and the J gene lost 3 bases, with 10 bases spanning the gap. The CDR3, as DNA: TGTGCCAGCAGCCCACGGGTAGAAGAGACCCAGTACTTC. Residues: CASSPRVEETQYF.

The rearrangement joins TRBV9 to TRBJ1-1; D gene unclear. This CDR3 spans 15 amino acids. V gave up 0 bases and J gave up 1 base, with 10 bases separating them. From germline, CDR1 is SGDLS and CDR2 YYNGEE. Written as DNA, the CDR3 is TGTGCCAGCAGCGTAGATACCGGGAAGAACACTGAAGCTTTCTTT. Protein sequence: CASSVDTGKNTEAFF.